The rows below give T cell receptor beta chains drawn from one sample of a study of tumor-infiltrating lymphocytes in primary liver carcinoma. TCRdb processed the multiplex PCR reads anew with MiXCR; each CDR3 protein has one entry. The sample lists about 200,000 distinct CDR3 sequences, 85% occurring once. Input material: tumor tissue from primary liver carcinoma. These receptors were collected from a man aged 35 to 55 with primary liver carcinoma and hepatitis B virus infection. Both conserved end residues are part of each CDR3. Each record gives: D gene, V gene, clone size, J gene, CDR3 DNA, CDR3 protein. A D gene is named only where the DNA matches it firmly. Where a row states a size, it is once, few, many or the class of an expanded clone; other rows omit it.

TRBD2	TRBV5-1	once	TRBJ2-7	TGCGCCATCAGCTCGGGACTAGCGAGAACCTATGAGCAGTACTTC	CAISSGLARTYEQYF
TRBD2	TRBV5-5	NA	TRBJ2-3	TGTGCCAGCAGCCTCTTAAGAGCGGGAGGGGGGGATACGCAGTACTTT	CASSLLRAGGGDTQYF
NA	TRBV11-2	NA	TRBJ2-2	TGTGCAAGCAGCTTAGATCATCGGGGTAGGAACACAGGGGAGCTGTTTTTT	CASSLDHRGRNTGELFF
TRBD2	TRBV6-5	NA	TRBJ2-2	TGTGTCAGCAGTTACAAGGGACTAGCGTACGCAAACACCGGGGAGCTGTTTTTT	CVSSYKGLAYANTGELFF
NA	TRBV11-2	NA	TRBJ2-6	TGTGCCAGCAGCTCAGAGGATTGGGCCAACTACCTGACTTTC	CASSSEDWANYLTF
NA	TRBV10-1	NA	TRBJ2-7	TGCGCCAGTAGTGAGCTCAGAGGGAGCCCCTACGTGCAGTACTTC	CASSELRGSPYVQYF
TRBD2	TRBV6-7	NA	TRBJ2-5	TGTGCCAGCAGTTACTCGAATTATCTAGCGGGAGAAGAAACCCAGTACTTC	CASSYSNYLAGEETQYF
NA	TRBV6-6	NA	TRBJ2-3	TGTGACATCAGTAAATACCGGTCAGATACGCAGTATTTT	CDISKYRSDTQYF
NA	TRBV4-2	NA	TRBJ2-5	TGTGCCAGCAGCAGGACGGACGAGTATCAAGGGACCCAGTACTTC	CASSRTDEYQGTQYF
NA	TRBV7-8	many	TRBJ2-1	TGTGCCAGCAGCTTAGCCTCGGGTAGCTCATTCGGTGAGCAGTTCTTC	CASSLASGSSFGEQFF
TRBD2	TRBV29-1	few	TRBJ2-7	TGCAACGTTCAATCGGGGGGAGGGCGCGAGCAGTATTTC	CNVQSGGGREQYF
NA	TRBV11-1	NA	TRBJ2-1	TGTGCCAGCAGCCTCCAGGGACTGCTGGACAATGAACAGTTCTTC	CASSLQGLLDNEQFF
NA	TRBV29-1	many	TRBJ2-1	TGCAGCGTTGGACAGGCCAATGAGCAGTTCTTC	CSVGQANEQFF
NA	TRBV6-5	NA	TRBJ1-2	TGTGCCAGCAATTCCGGGGTCGGGGTTGTCAACTATGGCTACACCTTC	CASNSGVGVVNYGYTF
NA	TRBV4-3	NA	TRBJ1-6	TGTGTCAGCAGCCAAGATGGGGGCAGGGTCTCTTTCAATTTACCCCTCCACTTT	CVSSQDGGRVSFNLPLHF
NA	TRBV11-1	NA	TRBJ2-7	TGTGCCAGCAGGGGGAAGCATTCCTACAATCAGTACTTC	CASRGKHSYNQYF
TRBD2	TRBV6-2/TRBV6-3	NA	TRBJ2-4	TGTGCCAGCAGTAACACGACTAGCAGGGTGGCCAAAAACATTCAGTACTTC	CASSNTTSRVAKNIQYF
NA	TRBV13	NA	TRBJ2-7	TGTGCCAGCAGGAGAGGAGGACCGTACGAGCAGTACTTC	CASRRGGPYEQYF
NA	TRBV29-1	NA	TRBJ1-1	TGCAGCGGAAAACGGGGGCAGCTGAACACAGAAGCTTTATTT	CSGKRGQLNTEALF
NA	TRBV25-1	NA	TRBJ2-2	TGTGCCAGCAGTGAGGAGGGAAGGGGAGGCACCGGGGAGCTGTTTTTT	CASSEEGRGGTGELFF
NA	TRBV29-1	NA	TRBJ1-2	TGCAGCGTCATGTTTGGACAGTGGATCGATTGCTACACCTTC	CSVMFGQWIDCYTF
TRBD2	TRBV6-6	NA	TRBJ2-3	TGTGCCACCCGACTAACGGGAGGTCCCCGCATAGATACGCAGTATTTT	CATRLTGGPRIDTQYF
TRBD2	TRBV29-1	medium-sized	TRBJ2-3	TGCAGCGCTGAGGGTAGCGGGAGTGCAGATACGCAGTATTTT	CSAEGSGSADTQYF
NA	TRBV11-2	NA	TRBJ2-3	TGTGCCAGCAGCTTAGACAGGGTAGGGGACGGCAGGATAAAAGATACGCGGTATTTT	CASSLDRVGDGRIKDTRYF
NA	TRBV6-1	NA	TRBJ2-2	TGTGCCAGCAGTAACACCGGGGGGACACCCTGGGAGCTGTTCTTT	CASSNTGGTPWELFF
TRBD2	TRBV5-1	NA	TRBJ2-5	TGCGTCAGCAGGACCGGGAGGCTTAAAGAGACCCAGTACTTC	CVSRTGRLKETQYF
NA	TRBV11-2	NA	TRBJ2-1	TGTGTCAGCAGCTATAACTACAATGAGCAATTCTTC	CVSSYNYNEQFF
NA	TRBV12-3/TRBV12-4	NA	TRBJ2-1	TGTGCCAGCGGTCTCGGACAGAACGATGAGCAGTTGTTC	CASGLGQNDEQLF
NA	TRBV6-2/TRBV6-3	NA	TRBJ2-7	TGTGCCATCAGCACTCCGACAAGCAGAGGGTACGAGCAGTACTTC	CAISTPTSRGYEQYF
NA	TRBV29-1	NA	TRBJ2-5	TGCGGCGTGGCAGGGATGGGCCAAGAGACCCAGTACTTC	CGVAGMGQETQYF
NA	TRBV6-6	NA	TRBJ2-7	TGTGCCTGCAGCCAGGGGGGTGAACAGTACTTC	CACSQGGEQYF
NA	TRBV11-3	NA	TRBJ2-1	TGCGCCAGCAGCATCCTCTTTGCTGAGAGCAATGAGCAGTTCTTC	CASSILFAESNEQFF
NA	TRBV12-3/TRBV12-4	NA	TRBJ2-1	TGTGCCAGCAGTCTCGGGCAGAAAAATGAGCACTTCTTC	CASSLGQKNEHFF
NA	TRBV4-3	NA	TRBJ2-1	TGCGCCAGCAGTCAATTCCCCCCCCTGGCGTACAATGAGCAGTTCTTC	CASSQFPPLAYNEQFF
NA	TRBV6-2/TRBV6-3	NA	TRBJ2-7	TGTGTCAGCAGTTCCTACACAGGATCCTACGAGCAATACTTC	CVSSSYTGSYEQYF
NA	TRBV11-2	NA	TRBJ2-1	TGTGCCAGCAACCCGCTTCGGCGGAGCTCTTACAATGAGCAGTTTTTC	CASNPLRRSSYNEQFF
NA	TRBV11-3	NA	TRBJ2-3	TGTGACAGGAGCTTCAGTGAAGATACGCAATATTTT	CDRSFSEDTQYF
NA	TRBV10-2	NA	TRBJ2-7	TGCGCCAGCAGTGAGTTGGCAGGAGGCCCCGGCGGGACCTACGAGCAGTACTTC	CASSELAGGPGGTYEQYF
NA	TRBV29-1	NA	TRBJ2-6	TGTAGCGTTTTCCGGGACACCTACTCTGGGGCCAACGTCCTGACTTTC	CSVFRDTYSGANVLTF
NA	TRBV6-1	NA	TRBJ1-1	TGTGCCAGCTTGCTGAGGGTGACTGAAGCTCTCTTT	CASLLRVTEALF
NA	TRBV29-1	NA	TRBJ2-7	TGCAGCGATGGTAAGGACCCCAGTTCCTACGAGCAGTACTTC	CSDGKDPSSYEQYF
NA	TRBV12-3/TRBV12-4	NA	TRBJ2-2	TGTGCCAGCAGTCCCCGGAGGCGGACGAACAGCGGGGAGCTGTTTTTT	CASSPRRRTNSGELFF
NA	TRBV11-1	once	TRBJ2-1	TGTGCCAGCAACTCAGCGCGAGGAGGCTTTCACGATGAGCAGTTCTTC	CASNSARGGFHDEQFF
TRBD2	TRBV4-2	NA	TRBJ2-2	TGTGTCAGCAGCCAAGATCCGGTGGGAGGGGAGCTGTTCTTT	CVSSQDPVGGELFF
NA	TRBV29-1	NA	TRBJ1-2	TGCAGTGTTGGGGCACCAACAGGAACTCAAATTTCTAACTATGGCTACACCTTC	CSVGAPTGTQISNYGYTF
NA	TRBV7-3	NA	TRBJ2-5	TGTGCCAGCAGCGCCCAAGAGACCCAGTACTTC	CASSAQETQYF
NA	TRBV29-1	NA	TRBJ1-2	TGCAGCGTCCTCCCTGACAGGAATATGAATGGCTACACCTTC	CSVLPDRNMNGYTF
NA	TRBV7-9	NA	TRBJ2-7	TGTGCCGTCAATTGGGGAGGAGAAGACGAGTTGTACTTC	CAVNWGGEDELYF
NA	TRBV25-1	many	TRBJ2-2	TGTGCCAGCAGGAAAGGAGACATTCTCGCGAACACCGGGGAGCTGTTTTTT	CASRKGDILANTGELFF
NA	TRBV6-1	NA	TRBJ2-3	TGTGCCAGCAGTGTCATTACAGTGCCCCGGGGGCAGCCACAGTATTTT	CASSVITVPRGQPQYF
NA	TRBV6-6	NA	TRBJ1-1	TGTGCCATCAGCACAGGGAGGTCTACTGAAGCTTTCTTT	CAISTGRSTEAFF
NA	TRBV6-6	NA	TRBJ1-1	TGTGCCAGCAGCACAAGGAGGACTACTCAAGCTTTCTTT	CASSTRRTTQAFF
TRBD1	TRBV25-1	NA	TRBJ1-1	TGTGCCAGCACCGCTGACAGGGGGCTAGCTGAAGCTTTCTTT	CASTADRGLAEAFF
TRBD2	TRBV11-1	NA	TRBJ2-4	TGTGCCAACAGCTTTCCCGGGACTAGCTGGACCAAAAACATTCAGATCTTC	CANSFPGTSWTKNIQIF
NA	TRBV11-2	NA	TRBJ2-5	TGTGCCAGCAGCATGACTGGGGGCAGGCAAGAGACCCAGTATTTC	CASSMTGGRQETQYF
TRBD2	TRBV10-2	many	TRBJ2-7	TGCGCCAGCAGTGAGTCGGGACTAGGGTACGAGCAGTACTTC	CASSESGLGYEQYF
TRBD2	TRBV10-3	NA	TRBJ2-7	TGTGCCATCAGCGGGGTCTCCGGGACTAGCGACGCGGGCGAGCAGTACTTC	CAISGVSGTSDAGEQYF
NA	TRBV29-1	once	TRBJ2-2	TGCAGCGTTGGAGTAACGAGCACCGGGGAGCTGTTTTTT	CSVGVTSTGELFF
NA	TRBV5-6	NA	TRBJ2-1	TGTGTCAGCAGCTTGGGTTTGGGCTCATCAGGATACAATGAGCAGTTCTTC	CVSSLGLGSSGYNEQFF